This is a list of T cell receptor beta chains from one sample in a study of blood T cell repertoires in COVID-19. This table comes from immunoSEQ multiplex PCR, and its TCRdb copy is limited to in-frame clones, with some not included. The data hold about 330,000 clones, with approximately 90% observed a single time. Sample: PBMCs or T cells enriched from blood (not recorded which). The source of these receptors is a woman aged 18-29 years who had recovered from COVID-19. Each CDR3 is given with its conserved first and last residue. A D gene is named only where the DNA matches it firmly. Rows may omit the clone size; those that give it use once, few, many or a size class.

clone_size	cdr3_length	d_call	j_call	v_call	cdr3_aa	cdr3_nt
.	15	TRBD2	TRBJ2-7	TRBV18	CASSPRSAGGPEQYF	TGTGCCAGCTCACCAAGGTCGGCGGGAGGGCCCGAGCAGTACTTC
.	16	TRBD2	TRBJ2-2	TRBV7-8	CASSPSGGVSTGELFF	TGTGCCAGCAGCCCTAGCGGGGGGGTTTCCACCGGGGAGCTGTTTTTT
.	14	.	TRBJ2-2	TRBV9	CASRGYTNTGELFF	TGTGCCAGCAGGGGCTACACGAACACCGGGGAGCTGTTTTTT
once	16	TRBD1	TRBJ2-2	TRBV27	CASSQLPGQGAQELFF	TGTGCCAGCAGTCAGCTACCGGGACAGGGGGCGCAGGAGCTGTTTTTT
.	15	.	TRBJ2-2	TRBV30	CAWSVQAGASGELFF	TGTGCCTGGAGTGTACAGGCAGGGGCGTCCGGGGAGCTGTTTTTT
.	13	.	TRBJ1-4	TRBV19	CASSAGRDEKLFF	TGTGCCAGTAGTGCCGGGAGGGATGAAAAACTGTTTTTT
.	14	TRBD1	TRBJ1-2	TRBV19	CASSPDRGKVGYTF	TGTGCCAGTAGCCCGGACAGGGGGAAAGTGGGCTACACCTTC
.	13	.	TRBJ2-6	TRBV7-9	CASSLTGANVLTF	TGTGCCAGCAGCTTAACAGGGGCCAACGTCCTGACTTTC
.	14	.	TRBJ1-3	TRBV7-9	CASSPGLSGNTIYF	TGTGCCAGCAGCCCTGGACTCTCTGGAAACACCATATATTTT
.	15	TRBD2	TRBJ2-1	TRBV2	CASSEQAGGPGEQFF	TGTGCCAGCAGTGAGCAAGCGGGAGGGCCGGGGGAGCAGTTCTTC
.	14	.	TRBJ1-1	TRBV7-9	CASSLAGGSTEAFF	TGTGCCAGCAGCTTAGCTGGGGGCTCAACTGAAGCTTTCTTT
.	16	TRBD1	TRBJ2-1	TRBV27	CASKSQGAAVVDEQFF	TGTGCCAGCAAATCCCAGGGGGCTGCGGTAGTCGATGAGCAGTTCTTC
.	13	TRBD1	TRBJ1-6	TRBV10-3	CATSGQEESPLHF	TGTGCCACCTCGGGACAGGAGGAATCACCCCTCCACTTT
.	15	.	TRBJ2-7	TRBV19	CASSIDLYTNYEQYF	TGTGCCAGTAGTATAGATCTGTACACCAACTACGAGCAGTACTTC
few	14	TRBD1	TRBJ1-5	TRBV6-5	CASSYGTGDQPQHF	TGTGCCAGCAGTTACGGGACAGGCGATCAGCCCCAGCATTTT
.	15	.	TRBJ1-1	TRBV9	CASSGKLDRNTEAFF	TGTGCCAGCAGCGGGAAACTGGACAGGAACACTGAAGCTTTCTTT
.	12	.	TRBJ1-2	TRBV30	CAWSVGQRGYTF	TGTGCCTGGAGTGTAGGACAGAGGGGCTACACCTTC
.	13	.	TRBJ2-2	TRBV12-5	CASGFSAGGELFF	TGTGCTAGTGGTTTCTCGGCGGGGGGGGAGCTGTTTTTT
.	15	.	TRBJ1-2	TRBV6-5	CASSFDRSALNGYTF	TGTGCCAGCAGTTTCGACAGGAGCGCGCTCAATGGCTACACCTTC
once	16	TRBD2	TRBJ2-2	TRBV19	CASRGLAGAVTGELFF	TGTGCCAGTAGGGGACTAGCGGGGGCGGTCACCGGGGAGCTGTTTTTT
many	14	.	TRBJ2-3	TRBV5-1	CASSHSGSTDTQYF	TGCGCCAGCAGCCACAGCGGTAGCACAGATACGCAGTATTTT
.	15	TRBD2	TRBJ2-1	TRBV5-1	CASSLEGTSYNEQFF	TGCGCCAGCAGCTTAGAAGGGACTAGTTACAATGAGCAGTTCTTC
once	15	.	TRBJ1-4	TRBV6-4	CASSDSGSGNEKLFF	TGTGCCAGCAGTGACTCGGGGAGCGGTAATGAAAAACTGTTTTTT
.	16	.	TRBJ2-7	TRBV18	CASSPRVAVTPYEQYF	TGTGCCAGCTCACCACGCGTAGCGGTGACACCCTACGAGCAGTACTTC
.	15	TRBD1	TRBJ2-7	TRBV28	CASSLRDRLSYEQYF	TGTGCCAGCAGTTTAAGGGACAGGTTATCCTACGAGCAGTACTTC
.	17	TRBD2	TRBJ2-7	TRBV2	CASSEGAIAGGPYEQYF	TGTGCCAGCAGTGAAGGGGCTATTGCGGGAGGGCCCTACGAGCAGTACTTC